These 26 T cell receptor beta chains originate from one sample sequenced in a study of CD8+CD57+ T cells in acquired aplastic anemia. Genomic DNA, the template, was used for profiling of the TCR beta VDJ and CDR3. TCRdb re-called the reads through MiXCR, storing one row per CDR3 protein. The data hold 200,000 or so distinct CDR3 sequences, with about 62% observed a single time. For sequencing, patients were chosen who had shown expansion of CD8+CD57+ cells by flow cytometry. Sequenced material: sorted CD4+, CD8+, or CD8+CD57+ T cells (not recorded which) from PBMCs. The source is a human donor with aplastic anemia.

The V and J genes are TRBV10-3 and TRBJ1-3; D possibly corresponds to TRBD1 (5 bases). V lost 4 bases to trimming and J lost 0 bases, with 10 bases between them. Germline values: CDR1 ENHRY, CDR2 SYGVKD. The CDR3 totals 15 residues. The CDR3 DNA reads TGTGCCATCAGTGGGGGCCAGGGCTCTGGAAACACCATATATTTT. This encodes CAISGGQGSGNTIYF.

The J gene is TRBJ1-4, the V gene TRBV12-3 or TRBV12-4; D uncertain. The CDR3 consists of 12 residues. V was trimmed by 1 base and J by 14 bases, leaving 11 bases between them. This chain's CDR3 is CASSLGGSGLFF. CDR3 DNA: TGTGCCAGCAGTTTAGGAGGCAGCGGGCTGTTTTTT.

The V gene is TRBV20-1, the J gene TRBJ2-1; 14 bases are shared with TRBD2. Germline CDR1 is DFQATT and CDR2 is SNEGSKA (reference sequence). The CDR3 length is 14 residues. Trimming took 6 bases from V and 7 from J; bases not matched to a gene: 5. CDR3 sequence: CSAARTSGRNEQFF. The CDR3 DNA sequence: TGCAGTGCAGCCCGGACTAGCGGGAGGAATGAGCAGTTCTTC.

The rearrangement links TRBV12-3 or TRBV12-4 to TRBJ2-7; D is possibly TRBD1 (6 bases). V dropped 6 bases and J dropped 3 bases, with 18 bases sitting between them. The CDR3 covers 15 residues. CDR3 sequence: CASRKTGTGNYEQYF. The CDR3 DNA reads TGTGCCAGCAGAAAAACAGGGACCGGTAACTACGAGCAGTACTTC.

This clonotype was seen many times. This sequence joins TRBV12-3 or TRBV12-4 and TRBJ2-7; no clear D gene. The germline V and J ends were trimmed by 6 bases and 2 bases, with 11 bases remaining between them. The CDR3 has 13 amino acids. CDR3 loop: CASRGDTTYEQYF. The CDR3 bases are TGTGCCAGCAGGGGTGACACAACCTACGAGCAGTACTTC.

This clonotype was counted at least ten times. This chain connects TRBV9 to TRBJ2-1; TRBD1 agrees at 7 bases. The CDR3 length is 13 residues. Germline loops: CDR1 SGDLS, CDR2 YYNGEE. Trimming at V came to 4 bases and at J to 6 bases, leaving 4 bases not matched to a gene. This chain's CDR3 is CASSRDRGNEQFF. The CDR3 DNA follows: TGTGCCAGCAGCCGGGACAGAGGCAATGAGCAGTTCTTC.

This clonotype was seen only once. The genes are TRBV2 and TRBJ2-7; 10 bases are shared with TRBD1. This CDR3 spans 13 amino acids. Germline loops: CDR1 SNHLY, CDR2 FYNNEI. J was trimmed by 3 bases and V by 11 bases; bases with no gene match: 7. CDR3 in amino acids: CAHRDRGIYEQYF. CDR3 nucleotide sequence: TGTGCCCACCGGGACAGGGGAATCTACGAGCAGTACTTC.

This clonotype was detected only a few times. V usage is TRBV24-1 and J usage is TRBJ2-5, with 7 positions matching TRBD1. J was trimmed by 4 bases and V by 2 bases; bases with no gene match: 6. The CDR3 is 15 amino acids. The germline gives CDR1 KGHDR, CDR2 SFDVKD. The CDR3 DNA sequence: TGTGCCACCAGTGATTCGCAAGGGGGCCTAGAGACCCAGTACTTC. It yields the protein CATSDSQGGLETQYF.

DNA of the CDR3: TGTGCCATCAGAAGGACAGGGAGATCCTACGAGCAGTACTTC. It translates to CAIRRTGRSYEQYF. The chain combines TRBV10-3 with TRBJ2-7; 8 nucleotides align to TRBD1. Germline V CDR1 and CDR2: ENHRY, SYGVKD. CDR3 length: 14 amino acids. V gave up 6 bases and J gave up 1 base; unmatched junction bases: 5.

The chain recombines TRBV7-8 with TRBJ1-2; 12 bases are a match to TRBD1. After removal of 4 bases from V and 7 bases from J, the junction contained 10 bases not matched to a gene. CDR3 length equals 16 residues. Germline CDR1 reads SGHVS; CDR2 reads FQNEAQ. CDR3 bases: TGTGCCAGCAGCTCTGGGACAGGGGGCGCGATTGGTGGCTACACCTTC. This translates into CASSSGTGGAIGGYTF. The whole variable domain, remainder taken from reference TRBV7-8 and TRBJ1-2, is GAGVSQSPRYKVAKRGQDVALRCDPISGHVSLFWYQQALGQGPEFLTYFQNEAQLDKSGLPSDRFFAERPEGSVSTLKIQRTQQEDSAVYLCASSSGTGGAIGGYTFGSGTRLTVV.

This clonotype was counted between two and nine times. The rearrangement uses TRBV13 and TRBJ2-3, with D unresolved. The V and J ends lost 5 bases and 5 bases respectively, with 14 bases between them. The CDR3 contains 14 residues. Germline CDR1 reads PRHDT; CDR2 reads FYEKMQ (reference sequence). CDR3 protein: CASSNPRSGDTQYF. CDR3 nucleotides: TGTGCCAGCAGCAACCCGCGGTCGGGAGATACGCAGTATTTT.

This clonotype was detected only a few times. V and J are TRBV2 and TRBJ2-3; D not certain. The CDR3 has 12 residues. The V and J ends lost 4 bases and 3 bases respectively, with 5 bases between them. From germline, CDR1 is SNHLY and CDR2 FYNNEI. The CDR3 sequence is CASSGTTDTQYF. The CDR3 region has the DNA TGTGCCAGCAGTGGAACTACAGATACGCAGTATTTT.

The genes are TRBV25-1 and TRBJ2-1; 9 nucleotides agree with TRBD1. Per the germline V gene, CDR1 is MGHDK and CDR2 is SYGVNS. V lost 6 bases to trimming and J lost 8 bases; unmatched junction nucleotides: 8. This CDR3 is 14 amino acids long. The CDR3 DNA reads TGTGCCAGCAGCCAAACGGACAGGGGTGATGAGCAGTTCTTC. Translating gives CASSQTDRGDEQFF.

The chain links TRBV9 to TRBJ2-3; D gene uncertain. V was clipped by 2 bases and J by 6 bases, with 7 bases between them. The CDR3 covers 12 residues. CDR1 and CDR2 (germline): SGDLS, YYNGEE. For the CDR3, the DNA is TGTGCCAGCAGCGTTTCCGTGGATACGCAGTATTTT. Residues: CASSVSVDTQYF.

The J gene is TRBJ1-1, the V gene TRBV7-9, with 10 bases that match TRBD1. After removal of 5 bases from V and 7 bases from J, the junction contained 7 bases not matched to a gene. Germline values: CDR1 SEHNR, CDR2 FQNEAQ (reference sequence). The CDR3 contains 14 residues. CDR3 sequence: CASSKTGGVDEAFF. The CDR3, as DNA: TGTGCCAGCAGCAAGACAGGGGGCGTGGATGAAGCTTTCTTT.

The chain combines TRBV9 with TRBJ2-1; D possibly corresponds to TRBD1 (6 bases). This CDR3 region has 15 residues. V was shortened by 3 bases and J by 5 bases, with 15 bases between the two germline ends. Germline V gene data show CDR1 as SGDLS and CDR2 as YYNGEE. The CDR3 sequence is CASSASGTNHNEQFF. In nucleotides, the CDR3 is TGTGCCAGCAGCGCTTCCGGGACAAACCACAATGAGCAGTTCTTC.

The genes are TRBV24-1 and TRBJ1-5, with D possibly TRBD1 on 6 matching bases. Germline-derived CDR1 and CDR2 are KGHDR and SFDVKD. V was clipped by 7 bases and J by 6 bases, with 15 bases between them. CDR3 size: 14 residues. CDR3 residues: CATSDTGLGQPQHF. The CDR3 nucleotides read TGTGCCACCAGCGATACAGGGTTAGGTCAGCCCCAGCATTTT.

CDR3 sequence reads: CSARAQANTEAFF. In DNA, the CDR3 is TGCAGTGCCCGAGCCCAGGCGAACACTGAAGCTTTCTTT. The J gene is TRBJ1-1, the V gene TRBV20-1; D is unresolved. The CDR3 is 13 amino acids. Germline V gives CDR1 DFQATT, CDR2 SNEGSKA (reference sequence). V lost 6 bases to trimming and J lost 1 base, with 12 bases between them.

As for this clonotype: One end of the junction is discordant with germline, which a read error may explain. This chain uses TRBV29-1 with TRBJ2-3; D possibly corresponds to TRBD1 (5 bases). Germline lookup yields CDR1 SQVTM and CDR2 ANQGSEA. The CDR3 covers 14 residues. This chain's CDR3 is CSVDRAGNTHTQYF. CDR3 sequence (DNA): TGCAGCGTTGACCGGGCAGGGAACACACATACGCAGTATTTT.

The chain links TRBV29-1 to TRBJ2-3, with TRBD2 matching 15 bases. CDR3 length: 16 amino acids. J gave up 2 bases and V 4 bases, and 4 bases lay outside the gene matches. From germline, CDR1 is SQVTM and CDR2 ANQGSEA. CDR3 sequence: CSVAGLAGGFTDTQYF. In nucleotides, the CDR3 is TGCAGCGTTGCCGGACTAGCGGGAGGGTTCACAGATACGCAGTATTTT.

CDR3 coding DNA: TGTGCCAGCAGCTATGGACGGGAAGAAGCTTTCTTT. Translation: CASSYGREEAFF. This chain uses TRBV6-1 with TRBJ1-1; D is uncertain. The V gene's germline CDR1 is MNHNS and CDR2 SASEGT. V lost 6 bases and J 8 bases, leaving 13 bases between the germline ends. The CDR3 totals 12 residues.

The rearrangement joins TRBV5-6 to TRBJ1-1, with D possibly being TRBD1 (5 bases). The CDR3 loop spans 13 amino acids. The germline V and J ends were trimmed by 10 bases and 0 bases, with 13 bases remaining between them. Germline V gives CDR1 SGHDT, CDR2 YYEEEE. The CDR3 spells CACQETVNTEAFF. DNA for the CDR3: TGTGCCTGCCAGGAGACAGTGAACACTGAAGCTTTCTTT. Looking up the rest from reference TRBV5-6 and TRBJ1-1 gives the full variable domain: DAGVTQSPTHLIKTRGQQVTLRCSPKSGHDTVSWYQQALGQGPQFIFQYYEEEERQRGNFPDRFSGHQFPNYSSELNVNALLLGDSALYLCACQETVNTEAFFGQGTRLTVV.

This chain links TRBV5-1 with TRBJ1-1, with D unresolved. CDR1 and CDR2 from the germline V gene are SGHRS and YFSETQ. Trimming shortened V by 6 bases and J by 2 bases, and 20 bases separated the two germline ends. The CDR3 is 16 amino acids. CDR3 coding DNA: TGCGCCAGCACCTCCCGGGGAGGACCGGTCAACACTGAAGCTTTCTTT. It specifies CASTSRGGPVNTEAFF.

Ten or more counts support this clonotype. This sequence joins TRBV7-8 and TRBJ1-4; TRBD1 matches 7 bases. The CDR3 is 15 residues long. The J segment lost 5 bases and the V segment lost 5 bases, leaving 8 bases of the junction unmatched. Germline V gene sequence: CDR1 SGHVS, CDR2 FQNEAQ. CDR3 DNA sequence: TGTGCCAGCAGCGCGTCCGGGACAGAGAATGAAAAACTGTTTTTT. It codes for CASSASGTENEKLFF.

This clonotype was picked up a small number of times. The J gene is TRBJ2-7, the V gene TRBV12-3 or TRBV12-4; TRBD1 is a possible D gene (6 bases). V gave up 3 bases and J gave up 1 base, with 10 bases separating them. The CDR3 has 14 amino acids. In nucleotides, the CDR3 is TGTGCCAGCAGTTTCGGGACACCTTCCTACGAGCAGTACTTC. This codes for CASSFGTPSYEQYF.

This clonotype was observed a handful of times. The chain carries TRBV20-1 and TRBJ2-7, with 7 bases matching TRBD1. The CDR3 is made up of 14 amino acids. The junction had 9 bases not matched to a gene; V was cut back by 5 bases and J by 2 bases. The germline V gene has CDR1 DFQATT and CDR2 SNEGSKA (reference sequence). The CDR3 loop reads CSAQLDRATYEQYF. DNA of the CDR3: TGCAGTGCTCAACTCGACAGGGCGACCTACGAGCAGTACTTC.